This entry lists 26 T cell receptor beta chains sequenced from one sample in a study of naive and memory T cell subsets. Findings of the study overall: Possibly reflecting memory cells re-expressing CD45RA, a few larger clonotypes occurred in naive repertoires, especially CD8.

Two oligonucleotides, mixed equimolar, formed the beta constant-region primer covering TRBC1 and TRBC2. Ligated cDNA was amplified by four rounds of PCR with nested alpha and beta constant-region primers and SP2. TCRdb itself ran the UMI-ligation and nested PCR reads through MiXCR, one entry per CDR3 protein. The table includes around 93,000 distinct CDR3 sequences, approximately 11% detected once. No cognate antigen is known for these TCRs. Sequences were obtained from naive CD4+ T cells from blood. The receptor source for this set is a human donor in good health.

The J gene is TRBJ2-1, the V gene TRBV4-2; TRBD2 agrees at 7 bases. The CDR3 has 16 amino acids. Per the germline V gene, CDR1 is LGHNA and CDR2 is YNFKEQ. Trimming took 0 bases from V and 6 from J; bases not matched to a gene: 8. CDR3 protein: CASSQDFRTRPNEQFF. The CDR3 DNA sequence: TGTGCCAGCAGCCAAGATTTCAGGACTAGGCCCAATGAGCAGTTCTTC.

This clonotype was detected ten times or more. This rearrangement joins TRBV5-6 to TRBJ2-1, with 9 bases identical to TRBD2. With V trimmed by 0 bases and J by 4 bases, 5 bases remained unmatched. The CDR3 is made up of 16 amino acids. In germline, CDR1 is SGHDT, CDR2 YYEEEE. CDR3 sequence: CASSLVPAGGYNEQFF. The CDR3 coding sequence is TGTGCCAGCAGCTTGGTTCCAGCGGGGGGATACAATGAGCAGTTCTTC.

In this sample, this clonotype turned up many times. The chain carries TRBV12-3 or TRBV12-4 and TRBJ1-3; D call uncertain. The CDR3 is 10 amino acids. With 6 bases removed from V and 7 bases from J, the gap between germline ends came to 4 bases. CDR3: CASRINTIYF. CDR3 coding DNA: TGTGCCAGCAGGATCAACACCATATATTTT.

The count of this clonotype is one. The V call is TRBV7-9, the J call TRBJ1-6, with D perhaps matching TRBD1 (6 bases). Trimming left V 1 base short and J 7 bases short, with 11 bases between. This CDR3 spans 15 amino acids. Germline V lookup: CDR1 SEHNR, CDR2 FQNEAQ (reference sequence). The CDR3 nucleotides are TGTGCCAGCAGCTTAGTGGCAGGGGACAATTCACCCCTCCACTTT. It is translated as CASSLVAGDNSPLHF.

This clonotype was recorded many times. The chain couples TRBV2 to TRBJ2-7; D perhaps matches TRBD2 (6 bases). The germline V gene encodes CDR1 SNHLY and CDR2 FYNNEI. The CDR3 contains 14 residues. Trimming removed 6 bases at V and 4 bases at J, with 16 bases between. The CDR3 coding sequence is TGTGCCAGCAGAAACGCGGGATCTGGGTACGAGCAGTACTTC. It specifies CASRNAGSGYEQYF.

Only a few counts were recorded for this clonotype. J is TRBJ1-5 and V is TRBV11-1; TRBD1 aligns across 9 bases. Trimming cost V 2 bases and J 4 bases; bases outside gene matches: 3. Germline CDR1 SGHAT, CDR2 FQDESV (reference sequence). CDR3 length: 15 amino acids. CDR3 in amino acids: CASSLSGQGNQPQHF. CDR3 nucleotides: TGTGCCAGCAGCTTAAGCGGACAGGGGAATCAGCCCCAGCATTTT.

This clonotype was observed a handful of times. This chain links TRBV12-5 with TRBJ1-2; 7 nucleotides line up with TRBD1. Germline CDR1 reads LGHNT; CDR2 reads FRNRAP. Trimming took 6 bases from V and 4 from J; bases not matched to a gene: 23. This CDR3 has 19 residues. The CDR3 is CASGAGNWDSQDLSYGYTF. The CDR3 DNA reads as TGTGCTAGTGGGGCGGGGAACTGGGACAGTCAAGACTTGTCCTATGGCTACACCTTC.

This clonotype was counted only a few times. The chain couples TRBV11-2 to TRBJ2-2; 9 nucleotides agree with TRBD1. The length of the CDR3 is 15 residues. J lost 6 bases, V lost 4 bases, and 6 bases had no gene match. Germline loops: CDR1 SGHAT, CDR2 FQNNGV. In DNA, the CDR3 is TGTGCCAGCAGCTCCGGGACAGGGCCGCCCGGGGAGCTGTTTTTT. Protein sequence: CASSSGTGPPGELFF.

This clonotype was recorded at least ten times. The chain has TRBV3-1 and TRBJ2-2, with 9 bases fitting TRBD2. V lost 0 bases to trimming and J lost 7 bases; unmatched junction nucleotides: 6. The CDR3 runs 16 residues. Germline V CDR1 and CDR2: LGHDT, YNNKEL (reference sequence). CDR3 in amino acids: CASSQDGLAMVGELFF. The DNA of the CDR3 is TGTGCCAGCAGCCAAGACGGACTAGCGATGGTCGGGGAGCTGTTTTTT.

This clonotype came up many times. The chain couples TRBV5-1 to TRBJ2-3; D unresolved. CDR3 size: 15 residues. Trimming removed 2 bases from V and 0 bases from J, with 10 bases in between. Germline CDR1 and CDR2: SGHRS and YFSETQ. Written as DNA, the CDR3 is TGCGCCAGCAGCTTACGCCGCGTTAGCACAGATACGCAGTATTTT. Its protein product is CASSLRRVSTDTQYF.

This clonotype occurred many times. The chain employs TRBV11-1 and TRBJ1-6; TRBD1 is a possible D gene (5 bases). The germline V gene encodes CDR1 SGHAT and CDR2 FQDESV (reference sequence). Trimming left V 3 bases short and J 7 bases short, with 10 bases between. The CDR3 is 14 residues long. The CDR3 bases are TGTGCCAGCAGCTTCGACAGTTTGAATTCACCCCTCCACTTT. Residues: CASSFDSLNSPLHF.

This clonotype has only a few counts. The chain uses TRBV28 and TRBJ1-4; D is ambiguous. The CDR3 is made up of 16 amino acids. Germline V gene sequence: CDR1 MDHEN, CDR2 SYDVKM. Trimming pared 4 bases from V and 0 bases from J, leaving 12 bases between. CDR3 sequence: CASSSASGATNEKLFF. CDR3 DNA sequence: TGTGCCAGCAGTTCAGCATCAGGAGCAACTAATGAAAAACTGTTTTTT.

The J gene is TRBJ2-3, the V gene TRBV18; D remains ambiguous. CDR1 and CDR2 (germline): KGHSH, LQKENI. This CDR3 spans 13 amino acids. Trimming took off 2 bases at V and 6 bases at J, with 9 bases between the two ends. In DNA form, the CDR3 reads TGTGCCAGCTCACCATCAAGGGTGGATACGCAGTATTTT. This gives the protein CASSPSRVDTQYF.

This clonotype was observed a few times. CDR3: CASDWGPSGANVLTF. The CDR3, as DNA: TGTGCCTCAGACTGGGGCCCTTCTGGGGCCAACGTCCTGACTTTC. The V and J genes are TRBV12-3 or TRBV12-4 and TRBJ2-6, with D maybe TRBD1 (5 bases). The V gene lost 11 bases and the J gene lost 1 base, with 15 bases spanning the gap. This CDR3 spans 15 amino acids.

This clonotype came up many times. The chain uses TRBV28 and TRBJ2-3; tentative D call: TRBD1 (6 bases). This CDR3 comprises 13 residues. V gave up 7 bases and J gave up 0 bases, with 8 bases separating them. Germline lookup yields CDR1 MDHEN and CDR2 SYDVKM. The CDR3 loop is CASKDRSTDTQYF. CDR3 DNA sequence: TGTGCCAGCAAAGACAGGAGCACAGATACGCAGTATTTT.

The chain couples TRBV12-3 or TRBV12-4 to TRBJ1-5, with 9 bases fitting TRBD1. The CDR3 covers 15 residues. J lost 2 bases, V lost 5 bases, and 4 bases had no gene match. CDR3 nucleotide sequence: TGTGCCAGCAGTCTGGGGGACAGGGGCAATCAGCCCCAGCATTTT. Its translation: CASSLGDRGNQPQHF.

This clonotype has only a few counts. This CDR3 is CASSSTGTGVKETQYF. DNA for the CDR3: TGTGCCAGCAGCTCGACCGGGACAGGGGTGAAAGAGACCCAGTACTTC. This chain links TRBV27 with TRBJ2-5; 10 bases line up with TRBD1. Germline V gene data show CDR1 as MNHEY and CDR2 as SMNVEV (reference sequence). The CDR3 has 16 residues. V lost 6 bases to trimming and J lost 3 bases; unmatched junction nucleotides: 10.

There are a few counts of this clonotype. This chain links TRBV29-1 with TRBJ1-1, with unresolved D. The germline V gene encodes CDR1 SQVTM and CDR2 ANQGSEA. Trimming stripped 6 bases from V and 1 base from J, with 12 bases between. This CDR3 has 13 residues. The CDR3, as DNA: TGCAGCGTCCGGATGGCGGAGAACACTGAAGCTTTCTTT. Translating gives CSVRMAENTEAFF.

This clonotype occurred many times. The V call is TRBV6-2 or TRBV6-3, the J call TRBJ2-3, with D hard to call. This CDR3 has 13 residues. Germline CDR1 and CDR2: MNHEY and SVGEGT. The V gene lost 10 bases and the J gene lost 0 bases, with 11 bases spanning the gap. The CDR3, as DNA: TGTGCCACCCTGACCTCTAGCACAGATACGCAGTATTTT. This codes for CATLTSSTDTQYF.

This clonotype was observed a few times. The rearrangement links TRBV30 to TRBJ1-5; D remains ambiguous. Germline V CDR1 and CDR2: GTSNPN, SVGIG (reference sequence). Trimming shortened V by 2 bases and J by 4 bases, and 9 bases separated the two germline ends. The CDR3 has 13 residues. CDR3 loop: CAWSQEGNQPQHF. The CDR3 DNA reads TGTGCCTGGAGTCAGGAAGGGAATCAGCCCCAGCATTTT.

In its sample, this clonotype was seen many times. The rearrangement links TRBV7-6 to TRBJ2-2, with D possibly TRBD2 on 6 matching bases. Germline CDR1 SGHVS, CDR2 FNYEAQ. The CDR3 spans 14 residues. Trimming removed 8 bases from V and 0 bases from J, with 10 bases in between. CDR3 sequence: CASLLATNTGELFF. The CDR3 DNA reads as TGTGCCAGCCTCCTAGCGACGAACACCGGGGAGCTGTTTTTT.

The chain couples TRBV6-6 to TRBJ1-2; 7 bases map to TRBD1. Germline V gene data show CDR1 as MNHNY and CDR2 as SVGAGI (reference sequence). The CDR3 has 14 amino acids. V gave up 5 bases and J gave up 2 bases; unmatched junction bases: 5. CDR3 bases: TGTGCCAGCAGTGCCGGGACAGCGAACTATGGCTACACCTTC. It specifies CASSAGTANYGYTF.

Many counts were recorded for this clonotype. The chain combines TRBV7-7 with TRBJ2-3, with D possibly TRBD2 on 6 matching bases. Germline CDR1 SSHAT, CDR2 FNYEAQ (reference sequence). The V gene lost 6 bases and the J gene lost 3 bases, with 10 bases spanning the gap. The CDR3 totals 13 residues. As DNA, the CDR3 is TGTGCCAGCAGTCCGGCGGGGACAGATACGCAGTATTTT. Protein product: CASSPAGTDTQYF. The entire variable domain, with the rest obtained from reference TRBV7-7 and TRBJ2-3, is as follows: GAGVSQSPRYKVTKRGQDVTLRCDPISSHATLYWYQQALGQGPEFLTYFNYEAQPDKSGLPSDRFSAERPEGSISTLTIQRTEQRDSAMYRCASSPAGTDTQYFGPGTRLTVL.

This sequence joins TRBV6-2 or TRBV6-3 and TRBJ1-5, with 11 bases that match TRBD1. This CDR3 region has 18 residues. Germline CDR1 MNHEY, CDR2 SVGEGT. Unmatched junction bases numbered 11, after V lost 2 bases and J lost 5 bases. The CDR3 is CASSYGVGWTGGDQPQHF. The CDR3 DNA follows: TGTGCCAGCAGTTACGGTGTGGGGTGGACAGGGGGCGATCAGCCCCAGCATTTT.

The gene calls are TRBV29-1 and TRBJ2-1, with 15 bases lining up with TRBD2. CDR1 SQVTM and CDR2 ANQGSEA come from the germline V gene. The CDR3 totals 16 residues. V gave up 2 bases and J gave up 7 bases; unmatched junction bases: 6. CDR3 nucleotides: TGCAGCGTTGAACCGCGAGGACTAGCGGGAGGGAATGAGCAGTTCTTC. Protein: CSVEPRGLAGGNEQFF.

V is TRBV7-9 and J is TRBJ2-1; D call uncertain. V was shortened by 1 base and J by 4 bases, with 11 bases between the two germline ends. The length of the CDR3 is 15 residues. Germline CDR1 is SEHNR and CDR2 is FQNEAQ (reference sequence). The CDR3 DNA is TGTGCCAGCAGCTTAGGGGGATGGGGTTACAATGAGCAGTTCTTC. This codes for CASSLGGWGYNEQFF.